This record covers a single T cell receptor beta chain. Per the original data handling: Scientists estimated how many nucleated cells there were by amplifying reference gene primers. Using immunoSEQ multiplex PCR, the repertoire was profiled, and TCRdb retains in-frame clones only, with some absent. V and J calls plus clone size are reproduced from that table; the DNA served to infer D and trimming. The sample lists under 150,000 clones; more than 70% were seen once. The record originates from a study of blood T cell repertoires in COVID-19. The overall study: Researchers got acute and convalescent COVID-19 samples from the United States, Italy and Spain.

V shed 6 bases, J shed 8 bases, and the junction held 6 bases outside the gene matches. CDR3 length equals 13 residues. The V gene's germline CDR1 is MRHNA and CDR2 SNTAGT. The sequenced sample consisted of peripheral blood. The clonotype comes from a woman aged 45-65 years with acute or convalescent COVID-19. V and J are TRBV6-4 and TRBJ1-2; the match to TRBD1 covers 10 bases. The CDR3 is CASSPDRGQGYTF. DNA for the CDR3: TGTGCCAGCAGCCCAGACAGGGGGCAGGGCTACACCTTC.